A selection of T cell receptor beta chains follows, all from one sample in a study of blood T cell repertoires in COVID-19. The protocol was immunoSEQ multiplex PCR, while the TCRdb copy is restricted to in-frame clones and leaves out a portion. The sample consists of about 150,000 clones, about 80% of them appearing once. Sequences were obtained from peripheral blood. These receptor sequences come from a woman between 55 and 75 years old with COVID-19, enrolled during active disease. The CDR3 runs from the conserved cysteine through the conserved F or W. Fields, in order: J gene, V gene, clone size, D gene, CDR3 DNA, CDR3 protein. D genes are given only for firm matches. Rows give clone size only sometimes, using once, few, many, or a class for an expanded clone.

TRBJ2-3 TRBV24-1 once TRBD2 TGTGCCACCAGTGACGTGACTAGCGGGAGTGGAGATACGCAGTATTTT CATSDVTSGSGDTQYF
TRBJ1-5 TRBV18 NA NA TGTGCCAGCTCGGACCAGGGCTTTGGACAGCCCCAGCATTTT CASSDQGFGQPQHF
TRBJ1-2 TRBV27 once NA TGTGCCAGCAGTCCGACAGGCCTTTCAGGAGGCTACACCTTC CASSPTGLSGGYTF
TRBJ1-1 TRBV9 NA NA TGTGCCAGCAGTCTAGGGGGATGGAGCACTGAAGCTTTCTTT CASSLGGWSTEAFF
TRBJ2-3 TRBV2 NA NA TGTGCCAGCAGACGCATTACACCGGATACGCAGTATTTT CASRRITPDTQYF
TRBJ1-2 TRBV6-5 once NA TGTGCCAGCAACGGGGGGTTGGGGTTTAGCTATGGCTACACCTTC CASNGGLGFSYGYTF
TRBJ2-6 TRBV18 NA TRBD1 TGTGCCAGCTCACCACCTTCCGGGACAGGCCCCTCTGGGGCCAACGTCCTGACTTTC CASSPPSGTGPSGANVLTF
TRBJ1-5 TRBV19 NA TRBD1 TGTGCCAGTAGTATTATACAGGGGGAAGGCAATCAGCCCCAGCATTTT CASSIIQGEGNQPQHF
TRBJ2-2 TRBV19 NA TRBD1 TGTGCCAGTAGTAGGGACAGGGCGACCGGGGAGCTGTTTTTT CASSRDRATGELFF
TRBJ2-6 TRBV5-4 few TRBD1 TGTGCCAGCAGCCTGACAGGGGTCGGAGTCTCTGGGGCCAACGTCCTGACTTTC CASSLTGVGVSGANVLTF
TRBJ2-3 TRBV7-9 NA TRBD1 TGTGCCAGCACCGCGACAGGGGGCACAGATACGCAGTATTTT CASTATGGTDTQYF
TRBJ1-2 TRBV27 NA TRBD1 TGTGCCAGCAGACGAACAGGGGCGATTAACTATGGCTACACCTTC CASRRTGAINYGYTF
TRBJ1-6 TRBV7-9 NA TRBD1 TGTGCCAGCAGCCTTTGGGCCCTCAATGACAGGGGAAATTCACCCCTCCACTTT CASSLWALNDRGNSPLHF
TRBJ2-6 TRBV7-9 once TRBD1 TGTGCCAGCAGCCCCCGGGACAGGGGCTCTGGGGCCAACGTCCTGACTTTC CASSPRDRGSGANVLTF
TRBJ1-1 TRBV11-2 NA TRBD1 TGTGCCAGCAGCTTAGGGCCAGGGGGAAACACTGAAGCTTTCTTT CASSLGPGGNTEAFF
TRBJ2-1 TRBV15 NA TRBD1 TGTGCCACCAGATTTGGGCAGGGGGCGGGTGAGCAGTTCTTC CATRFGQGAGEQFF
TRBJ1-3 TRBV12-3/TRBV12-4 NA NA TGTGCCAGCAGATCGGAGCCTGGAAACACCATATATTTT CASRSEPGNTIYF
TRBJ1-1 TRBV7-2 NA TRBD1 TGTGCCAGCAGCTTAGACAGGGGAATATCTGAAGCTTTCTTT CASSLDRGISEAFF
TRBJ2-3 TRBV2 NA TRBD1 TGTGCCAGCACCCGGACAGGGTCCAACACAGATACGCAGTATTTT CASTRTGSNTDTQYF
TRBJ2-2 TRBV2 NA NA TGTGCCAGCAGCACAGACAGAAACCTGAACACCGGGGAGCTGTTTTTT CASSTDRNLNTGELFF
TRBJ2-7 TRBV19 NA TRBD2 TGTGCCAGTAGTATAGCCGGGAGGTCCTACGAGCAGTACTTC CASSIAGRSYEQYF
TRBJ1-1 TRBV9 NA TRBD1 TGTGCCAGCAGCGTAGACATAGGGGTCCCAGGGGGGAGTCCGGCTTTCTTT CASSVDIGVPGGSPAFF
TRBJ2-4 TRBV7-9 NA TRBD2 TGTGCCAGCAGTCAGAACCCCGCTAGCGGAACAAAAAACATTCAGTACTTC CASSQNPASGTKNIQYF
TRBJ1-1 TRBV6-5 once TRBD1 TGTGCCACTTTTATGACAGGGGTAGAGACTGAAGCTTTCTTT CATFMTGVETEAFF
TRBJ2-5 TRBV15 few TRBD1 TGTGCCACCAGCAGAGGACCAACTCTAGACAGGGGAGGTTGGGAGACCCAGTACTTC CATSRGPTLDRGGWETQYF
TRBJ1-4 TRBV19 NA NA TGTGCCAGTCGGGACATGTGGGACGAAAAACTGTTTTTT CASRDMWDEKLFF
TRBJ2-2 TRBV27 NA NA TGTGCCAGCAGGACTCAGGGGTCCCTCCTTACCGGGGAGCTGTTTTTT CASRTQGSLLTGELFF
TRBJ1-5 TRBV24-1 NA NA TGTGCCACCAGTGACCCTAGTAGGAATCAGCCCCAGCATTTT CATSDPSRNQPQHF
TRBJ2-3 TRBV5-1 NA TRBD2 TGCGCCAGCAGCTCCGCTAGCGGGTTTGGCACAGATACGCAGTATTTT CASSSASGFGTDTQYF
TRBJ2-1 TRBV15 few TRBD2 TGTGCCACCAGCGTTACCTTCGGGGGGAAATACAATGAGCAGTTCTTC CATSVTFGGKYNEQFF
TRBJ1-6 TRBV6-6 once TRBD1 TGTGCCAGCAGTTCGACAGGGTTTGTATCACCCCTCCACTTT CASSSTGFVSPLHF
TRBJ1-1 TRBV5-1 NA NA TGCGCCAGCAGCTTGGCCGGTCTTGAAGCTTTCTTT CASSLAGLEAFF
TRBJ2-7 TRBV5-5 few TRBD2 TGTGCCAGCTCCTCCTTAGCGGGAGGGCCTTCCTACGAGCAGTACTTC CASSSLAGGPSYEQYF
TRBJ1-5 TRBV9 NA NA TGTGCCAGCAGCGTAGCCAGGGAAAACAATCAGCCCCAGCATTTT CASSVARENNQPQHF
TRBJ1-4 TRBV30 NA TRBD1 TGTGCCTGGAGTGTACAAGGGACAGGGAGGCAACTGTTTTTT CAWSVQGTGRQLFF
TRBJ1-6 TRBV3-1/TRBV3-2 NA TRBD1 TGTGCCAGCAGCCAAGATCTAGGGACAGCTTCACCCCTCCACTTT CASSQDLGTASPLHF
TRBJ2-3 TRBV9 NA TRBD2 TGTGCCAGCAGCAGGACTAGCGGCAGCACAGATACGCAGTATTTT CASSRTSGSTDTQYF
TRBJ1-1 TRBV18 NA NA TGTGCCAGCTCACCTGGGACTTCGAACACTGAAGCTTTCTTT CASSPGTSNTEAFF
TRBJ1-4 TRBV6-5 NA NA TGTGCCAGCAGAGATGGAGGAGAGTCTAATGAAAAACTGTTTTTT CASRDGGESNEKLFF
TRBJ1-6 TRBV19 NA NA TGTGCCAGTACCCAGGGGTATAATTCACCCCTCCACTTT CASTQGYNSPLHF
TRBJ2-1 TRBV10-3 NA NA TGTGCCATCAGAGGTGGCTCCACTAAATACAATGAGCAGTTCTTC CAIRGGSTKYNEQFF
TRBJ2-4 TRBV9 NA TRBD1 TGTGCCAGCAGCGTCGGACAGGATGGAAACATTCAGTACTTC CASSVGQDGNIQYF
TRBJ2-2 TRBV6-5 many NA TGTGCGGCTCGCCCCGGGACGAACACCGGGGAGCTGTTTTTT CAARPGTNTGELFF
TRBJ1-5 TRBV12-5 NA NA TGTGCTAGTGGTTTGGTCAGGGATCAGCCCCAGCATTTT CASGLVRDQPQHF
TRBJ2-3 TRBV2 NA TRBD2 TGTGCCAGCAGCCTGGGACTAGCGGGGGTGGGAGATACGCAGTATTTT CASSLGLAGVGDTQYF
TRBJ2-1 TRBV7-3 NA NA TGTGCCAGCAGCCAAAGCGGAGCTACCTACAATGAGCAGTTCTTC CASSQSGATYNEQFF
TRBJ1-2 TRBV7-9 NA NA TGTGCCAGCAGCTTAAGTCAGGGTACGGTTGGCGGCTACACCTTC CASSLSQGTVGGYTF
TRBJ1-1 TRBV6-5 NA TRBD1 TGTGCCAGCAGTTCCGCCAGGGGGCGGTGGTCTGAAGCTTTCTTT CASSSARGRWSEAFF
TRBJ1-1 TRBV6-5 NA TRBD1 TGTGCCAGCAGCCGGACAGGGGAAACTGAAGCTTTCTTT CASSRTGETEAFF
TRBJ1-2 TRBV6-1 NA NA TGTGCCAGCAGTGCCCCTATAGGGGCAGGAATCCCCTATGGCTACACCTTC CASSAPIGAGIPYGYTF
TRBJ1-1 TRBV4-1 NA NA TGCGCCAGCAGCCAAGAGGGGAGGAGTAGTATCACTGAAGCTTTCTTT CASSQEGRSSITEAFF
TRBJ1-6 TRBV7-3 NA NA TGTGCCAGCAGCCTTTACACCGGAGGCAATTCACCCCTCCACTTT CASSLYTGGNSPLHF
TRBJ2-2 TRBV6-5 NA NA TGTGCCAGCCACTACACGTCGGCCGGGGAGCTGTTTTTT CASHYTSAGELFF
TRBJ1-2 TRBV27 few NA TGTGCCAGCAGTCCAGTGGACAGACTTAACTATGGCTACACCTTC CASSPVDRLNYGYTF
TRBJ1-5 TRBV6-5 NA TRBD1 TGTGCCAGCAGGACAGGGGGCCAGCCCCAGCATTTT CASRTGGQPQHF
TRBJ1-1 TRBV6-5 NA TRBD1 TGTGCCAGCAGCCCCGACAGGGCCATCACTGAAGCTTTCTTT CASSPDRAITEAFF
TRBJ1-3 TRBV19 NA TRBD1 TGTGCCACCCAGGACAGGTCCTCTGGAAACACCATATATTTT CATQDRSSGNTIYF
TRBJ2-3 TRBV9 once TRBD2 TGTGCCAGCAGCGTAGCCCCCGCGGGAGGGGATACGCAGTATTTT CASSVAPAGGDTQYF
TRBJ2-2 TRBV5-1 NA NA TGCGCCAGCAGCTTGGACAGAAACACCGGGGAGCTGTTTTTT CASSLDRNTGELFF